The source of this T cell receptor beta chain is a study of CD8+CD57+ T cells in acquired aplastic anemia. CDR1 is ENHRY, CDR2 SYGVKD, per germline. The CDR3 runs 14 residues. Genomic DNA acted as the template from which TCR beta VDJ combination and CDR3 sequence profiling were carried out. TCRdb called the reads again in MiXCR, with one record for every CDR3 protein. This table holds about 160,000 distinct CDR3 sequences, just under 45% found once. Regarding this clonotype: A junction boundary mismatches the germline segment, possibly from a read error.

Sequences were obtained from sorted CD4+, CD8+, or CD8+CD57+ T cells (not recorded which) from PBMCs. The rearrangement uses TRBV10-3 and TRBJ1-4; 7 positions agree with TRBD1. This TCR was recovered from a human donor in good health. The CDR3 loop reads CASSYSTGKEKLFF. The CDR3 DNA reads TGTGCCAGCAGTTACTCGACAGGGAAAGAAAAACTGTTTTTT.